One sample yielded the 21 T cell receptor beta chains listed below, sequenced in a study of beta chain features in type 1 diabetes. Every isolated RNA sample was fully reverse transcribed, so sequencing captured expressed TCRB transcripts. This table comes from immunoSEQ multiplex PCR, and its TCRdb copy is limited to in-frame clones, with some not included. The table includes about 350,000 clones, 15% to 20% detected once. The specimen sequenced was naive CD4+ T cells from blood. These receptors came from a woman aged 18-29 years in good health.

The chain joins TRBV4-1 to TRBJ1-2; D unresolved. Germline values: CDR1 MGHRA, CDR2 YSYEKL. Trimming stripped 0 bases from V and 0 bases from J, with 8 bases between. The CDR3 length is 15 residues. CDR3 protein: CASSQDEATNYGYTF. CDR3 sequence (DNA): TGCGCCAGCAGCCAAGACGAAGCGACTAACTATGGCTACACCTTC.

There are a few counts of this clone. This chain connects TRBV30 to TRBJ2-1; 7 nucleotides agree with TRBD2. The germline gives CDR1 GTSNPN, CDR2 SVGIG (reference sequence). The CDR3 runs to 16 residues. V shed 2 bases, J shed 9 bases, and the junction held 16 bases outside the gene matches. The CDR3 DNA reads TGTGCCTGGAGTAACACAGGACTAGGTGGGGGAAGTGAGCAGTTCTTC. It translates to CAWSNTGLGGGSEQFF. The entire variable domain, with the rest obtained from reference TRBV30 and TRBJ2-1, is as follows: SQTIHQWPATLVQPVGSPLSLECTVEGTSNPNLYWYRQAAGRGLQLLFYSVGIGQISSEVPQNLSASRPQDRQFILSSKKLLLSDSGFYLCAWSNTGLGGGSEQFFGPGTRLTVL.

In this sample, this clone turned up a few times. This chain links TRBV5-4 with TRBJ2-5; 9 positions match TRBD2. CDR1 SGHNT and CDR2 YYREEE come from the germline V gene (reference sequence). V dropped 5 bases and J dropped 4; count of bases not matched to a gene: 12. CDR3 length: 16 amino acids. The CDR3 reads CASSSATSGTGETQYF. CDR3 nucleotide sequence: TGTGCCAGCAGTTCTGCGACTAGCGGCACTGGAGAGACCCAGTACTTC. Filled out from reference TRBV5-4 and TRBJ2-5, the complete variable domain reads ETGVTQSPTHLIKTRGQQVTLRCSSQSGHNTVSWYQQALGQGPQFIFQYYREEENGRGNFPPRFSGLQFPNYSSELNVNALELDDSALYLCASSSATSGTGETQYFGPGTRLLVL.

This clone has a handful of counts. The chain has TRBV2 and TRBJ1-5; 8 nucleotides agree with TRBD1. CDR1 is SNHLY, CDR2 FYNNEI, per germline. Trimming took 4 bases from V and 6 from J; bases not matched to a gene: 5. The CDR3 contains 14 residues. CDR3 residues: CASSGQGPPQPQHF. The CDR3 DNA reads TGTGCCAGCAGTGGACAGGGGCCCCCTCAGCCCCAGCATTTT.

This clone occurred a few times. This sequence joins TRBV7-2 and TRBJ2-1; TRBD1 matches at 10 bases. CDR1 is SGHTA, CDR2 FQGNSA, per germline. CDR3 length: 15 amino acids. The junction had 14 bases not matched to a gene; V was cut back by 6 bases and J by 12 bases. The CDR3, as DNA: TGTGCCAGCAGTTACCGGGACAGGGGTTTTCGGGGGCAGTTCTTC. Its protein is CASSYRDRGFRGQFF.

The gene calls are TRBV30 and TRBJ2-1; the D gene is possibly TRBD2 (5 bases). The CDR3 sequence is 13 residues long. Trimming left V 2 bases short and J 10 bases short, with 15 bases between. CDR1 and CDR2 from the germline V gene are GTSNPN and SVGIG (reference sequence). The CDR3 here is CAWSLGSYREQFF. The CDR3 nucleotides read TGTGCCTGGAGTTTGGGGAGCTATCGGGAGCAGTTCTTC.

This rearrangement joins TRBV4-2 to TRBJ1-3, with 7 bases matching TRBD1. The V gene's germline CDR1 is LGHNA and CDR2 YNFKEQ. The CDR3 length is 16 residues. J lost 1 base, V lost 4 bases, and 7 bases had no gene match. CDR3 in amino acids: CASSPDDRASGNTIYF. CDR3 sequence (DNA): TGTGCCAGCAGCCCGGATGACAGGGCTTCTGGAAACACCATATATTTT.

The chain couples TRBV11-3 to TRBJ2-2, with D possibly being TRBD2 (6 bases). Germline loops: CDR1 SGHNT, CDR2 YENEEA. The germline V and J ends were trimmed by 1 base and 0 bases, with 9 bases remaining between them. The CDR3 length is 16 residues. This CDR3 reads CASSLGASANTGELFF. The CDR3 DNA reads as TGTGCCAGCAGCTTAGGTGCTAGCGCGAACACCGGGGAGCTGTTTTTT.

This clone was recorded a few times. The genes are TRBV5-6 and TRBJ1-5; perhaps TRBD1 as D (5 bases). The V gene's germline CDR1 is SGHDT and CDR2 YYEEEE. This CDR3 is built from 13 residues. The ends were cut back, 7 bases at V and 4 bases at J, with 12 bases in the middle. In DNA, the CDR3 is TGTGCCAGCGTCGGGACTGTTAATCAGCCCCAGCATTTT. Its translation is CASVGTVNQPQHF.

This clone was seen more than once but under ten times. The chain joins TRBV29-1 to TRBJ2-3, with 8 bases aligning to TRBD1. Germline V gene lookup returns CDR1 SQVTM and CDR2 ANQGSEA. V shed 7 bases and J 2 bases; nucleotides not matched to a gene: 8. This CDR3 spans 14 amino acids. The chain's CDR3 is CSASLDRATDTQYF. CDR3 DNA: TGCAGCGCCTCTCTGGACAGGGCCACAGATACGCAGTATTTT.

CDR3 loop: CASRVSYEQYF. CDR3 nucleotide sequence: TGTGCCTCGCGGGTGAGCTACGAGCAGTACTTC. The J gene is TRBJ2-7, the V gene TRBV30, with D perhaps matching TRBD2 (5 bases). Trimming left V 7 bases short and J 3 bases short, with 10 bases between. Germline values: CDR1 GTSNPN, CDR2 SVGIG (reference sequence). This CDR3 comprises 11 residues.

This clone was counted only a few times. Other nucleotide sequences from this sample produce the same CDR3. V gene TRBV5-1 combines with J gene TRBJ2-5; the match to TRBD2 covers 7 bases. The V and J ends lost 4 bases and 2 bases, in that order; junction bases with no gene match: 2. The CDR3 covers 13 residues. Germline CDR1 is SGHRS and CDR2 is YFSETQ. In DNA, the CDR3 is TGCGCCAGCAGCCGAGCGGGGCAAGAGACCCAGTACTTC. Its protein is CASSRAGQETQYF.

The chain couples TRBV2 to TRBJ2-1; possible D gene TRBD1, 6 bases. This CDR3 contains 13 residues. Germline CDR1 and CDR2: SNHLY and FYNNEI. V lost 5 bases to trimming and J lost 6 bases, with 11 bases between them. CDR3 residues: CASSRVGGNEQFF. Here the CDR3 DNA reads TGTGCCAGCAGTAGGGTAGGGGGCAATGAGCAGTTCTTC.

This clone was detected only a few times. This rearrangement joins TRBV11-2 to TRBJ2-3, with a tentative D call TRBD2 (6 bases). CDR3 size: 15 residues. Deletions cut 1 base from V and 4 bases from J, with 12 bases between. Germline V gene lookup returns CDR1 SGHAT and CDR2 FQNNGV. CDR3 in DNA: TGTGCCAGCAGCTTAGCGGCGGGATGGTCAGATACGCAGTATTTT. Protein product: CASSLAAGWSDTQYF. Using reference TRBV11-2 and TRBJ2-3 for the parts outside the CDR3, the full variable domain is EAGVAQSPRYKIIEKRQSVAFWCNPISGHATLYWYQQILGQGPKLLIQFQNNGVVDDSQLPKDRFSAERLKGVDSTLKIQPAKLEDSAVYLCASSLAAGWSDTQYFGPGTRLTVL.

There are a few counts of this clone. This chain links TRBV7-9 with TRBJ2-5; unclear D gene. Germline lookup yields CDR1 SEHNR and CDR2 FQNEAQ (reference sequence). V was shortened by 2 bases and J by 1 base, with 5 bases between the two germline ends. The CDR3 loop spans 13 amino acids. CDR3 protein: CASSLNIQETQYF. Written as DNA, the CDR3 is TGTGCCAGCAGCTTAAACATCCAAGAGACCCAGTACTTC.

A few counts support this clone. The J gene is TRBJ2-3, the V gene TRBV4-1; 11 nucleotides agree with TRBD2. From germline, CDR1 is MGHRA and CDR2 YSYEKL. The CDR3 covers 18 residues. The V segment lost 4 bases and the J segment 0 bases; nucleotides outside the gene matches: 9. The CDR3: CASSRLAGSVSSTDTQYF. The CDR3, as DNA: TGCGCCAGCAGCCGACTAGCGGGATCTGTTAGTAGCACAGATACGCAGTATTTT.

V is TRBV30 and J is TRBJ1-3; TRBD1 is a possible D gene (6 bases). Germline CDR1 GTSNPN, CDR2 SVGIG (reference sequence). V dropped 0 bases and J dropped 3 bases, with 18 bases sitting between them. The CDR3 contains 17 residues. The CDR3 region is CAWSVIGGTFDGNTIYF. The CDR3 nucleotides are TGTGCCTGGAGTGTAATAGGGGGAACGTTCGATGGAAACACCATATATTTT.

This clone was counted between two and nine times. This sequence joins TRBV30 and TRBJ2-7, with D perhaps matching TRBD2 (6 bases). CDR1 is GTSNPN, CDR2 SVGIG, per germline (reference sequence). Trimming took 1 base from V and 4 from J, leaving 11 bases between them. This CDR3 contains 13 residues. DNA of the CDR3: TGTGCCTGGAGTGGCGGGGTAGATTACGAGCAGTACTTC. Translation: CAWSGGVDYEQYF. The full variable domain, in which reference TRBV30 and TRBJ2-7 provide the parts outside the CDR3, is SQTIHQWPATLVQPVGSPLSLECTVEGTSNPNLYWYRQAAGRGLQLLFYSVGIGQISSEVPQNLSASRPQDRQFILSSKKLLLSDSGFYLCAWSGGVDYEQYFGPGTRLTVT.

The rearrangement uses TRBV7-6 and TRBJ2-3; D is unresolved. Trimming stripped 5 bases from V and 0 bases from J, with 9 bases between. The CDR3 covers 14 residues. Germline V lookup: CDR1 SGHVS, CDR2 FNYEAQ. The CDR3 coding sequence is TGTGCCAGCAGCCTTAGCCCCAGCACAGATACGCAGTATTTT. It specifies CASSLSPSTDTQYF.

The CDR3 spells CASSSRERESLNTQYF. The CDR3 DNA is TGTGCCAGCAGCTCCCGCGAGCGGGAGAGTCTTAATACGCAGTATTTT. The chain combines TRBV11-2 with TRBJ2-3, with 8 bases fitting TRBD2. The J segment lost 7 bases and the V segment lost 4 bases, leaving 13 bases of the junction unmatched. From germline, CDR1 is SGHAT and CDR2 FQNNGV. The CDR3 has 16 amino acids.

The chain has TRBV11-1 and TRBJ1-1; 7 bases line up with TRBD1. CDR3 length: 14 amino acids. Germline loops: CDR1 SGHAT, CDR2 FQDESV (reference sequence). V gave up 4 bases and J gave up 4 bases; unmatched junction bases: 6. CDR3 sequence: CASSSSRGTTEAFF. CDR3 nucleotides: TGTGCCAGCAGCTCGAGCAGGGGGACCACTGAAGCTTTCTTT.